A single TCR beta chain is shown here with its context. Its antigen is not identified. RNA was extracted with the RNeasy kit, and a quantity of about 0.45 to 1 ug was reverse transcribed using random hexamers. TCRdb independently ran MiXCR on the immunoSEQ multiplex PCR reads; one entry per CDR3 protein. The data contain around 180,000 distinct CDR3 sequences, 95% of them singletons. This specimen belongs to a study of CD8 T cells in Susac syndrome. Study-level findings and limits: As the study acknowledged, the number of individuals who were part of its TCR sequencing and HLA analysis was relatively small.

The length of the CDR3 is 15 residues. Trimming took 0 bases from V and 2 from J, leaving 12 bases between them. In germline, CDR1 is SGHRS, CDR2 YFSETQ. Each multiple sclerosis control was a treatment-naive patient with relapsing-remitting disease that was either stable or active. The receptor was isolated from a human donor with multiple sclerosis. The sequenced material came from CD8+ T cells from PBMCs. This rearrangement joins TRBV5-1 to TRBJ2-7; maybe TRBD1 (5 bases). The CDR3 is CASSLDLDTTYEQYF. For the CDR3, the DNA is TGCGCCAGCAGCTTGGACTTGGACACCACCTACGAGCAGTACTTC.